This entry is about one T cell receptor (beta chain). As yet, its antigen is unknown. This same CDR3 is encoded by further DNA sequences in the sample. These data belong to a study of shared clonotypes between healthy human individuals. Broader study findings: Among non-shared clonotypes, generation probabilities were lower than among those shared by all four donors. Across subsets, estimated richness was generally greater for naive than for memory populations. The authors sampled blood alone, and tissue repertoires likely differ.

This CDR3 comprises 11 residues. Trimming took 1 base from V and 5 from J, leaving 1 base between them. Germline loops: CDR1 SNHLY, CDR2 FYNNEI. Running of the assay took place at deep level. Repertoires were generated with immunoSEQ multiplex PCR, while TCRdb's copy carries only in-frame clones and drops some. The table lists 2,500,000 or so clones, 85% to 95% of them singletons. This rearrangement joins TRBV2 to TRBJ2-3; D uncertain. The source material was naive CD4+ T cells from PBMCs. Subset noted: CD45RA+ positively selected. The TCR sequence derives from a man younger than 35 in good health. Some clones in this sample may be carry-over from other donors' samples. The DNA for the CDR3 is TGTGCCAGCAGTGAAGGAGATACGCAGTATTTT. It translates to CASSEGDTQYF.